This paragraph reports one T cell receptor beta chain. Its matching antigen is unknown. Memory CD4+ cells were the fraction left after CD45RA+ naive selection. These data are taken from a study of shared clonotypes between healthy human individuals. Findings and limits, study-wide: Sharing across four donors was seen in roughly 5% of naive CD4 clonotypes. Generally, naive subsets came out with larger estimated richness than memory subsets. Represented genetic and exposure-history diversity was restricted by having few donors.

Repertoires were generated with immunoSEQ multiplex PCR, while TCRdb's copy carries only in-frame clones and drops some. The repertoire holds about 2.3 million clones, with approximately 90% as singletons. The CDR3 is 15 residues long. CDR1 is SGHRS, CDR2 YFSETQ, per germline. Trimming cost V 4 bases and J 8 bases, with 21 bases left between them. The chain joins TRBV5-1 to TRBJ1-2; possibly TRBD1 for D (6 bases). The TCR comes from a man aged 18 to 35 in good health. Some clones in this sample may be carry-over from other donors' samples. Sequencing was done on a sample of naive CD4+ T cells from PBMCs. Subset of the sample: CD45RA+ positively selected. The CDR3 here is CASSPSTGNPPGYTF. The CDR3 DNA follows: TGCGCCAGCAGCCCATCCACAGGGAATCCCCCGGGCTACACCTTC.